This TCR beta chain was found in a study of T cell responses to AZD1222 COVID-19 vaccine. This clone was recorded only once. The protocol was immunoSEQ multiplex PCR, while the TCRdb copy is restricted to in-frame clones and leaves out a portion. Among under 75,000 clones listed, roughly 87% were seen once. The receptor comes from an adult in good health. Sequenced here: peripheral blood, sampled on day 0 of AZD1222 vaccination.

This chain's CDR3 is CASSSGLMVQETQYF. The CDR3 DNA reads TGTGCCAGCAGTTCCGGGCTCATGGTTCAAGAGACCCAGTACTTC. The chain is built from TRBV6-2 or TRBV6-3 and TRBJ2-5; D ambiguous. V was trimmed by 4 bases and J by 2 bases, leaving 14 bases between them. Germline V CDR1 and CDR2: MNHEY, SVGEGT. This CDR3 is 15 amino acids long.